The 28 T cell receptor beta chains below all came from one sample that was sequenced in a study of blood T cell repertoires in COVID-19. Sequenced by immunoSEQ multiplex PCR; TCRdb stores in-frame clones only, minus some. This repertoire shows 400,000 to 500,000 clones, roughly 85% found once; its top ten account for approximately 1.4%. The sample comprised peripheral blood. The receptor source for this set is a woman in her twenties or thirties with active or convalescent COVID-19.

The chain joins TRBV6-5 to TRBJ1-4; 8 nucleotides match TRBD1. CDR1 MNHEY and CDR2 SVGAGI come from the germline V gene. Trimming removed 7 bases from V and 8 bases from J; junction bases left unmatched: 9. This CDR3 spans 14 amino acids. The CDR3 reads CASNPQGDAEKLFF. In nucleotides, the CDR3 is TGTGCCAGCAACCCACAGGGGGATGCGGAAAAACTGTTTTTT.

CDR3 nucleotides: TGTGCCAGCTCGCTAAGTGGGCAGTTGAACACTGAAGCTTTCTTT. Protein sequence: CASSLSGQLNTEAFF. V gene TRBV18 combines with J gene TRBJ1-1; D unclear. Germline-derived CDR1 and CDR2 are KGHSH and LQKENI. The CDR3 contains 15 residues. The V end lost 6 bases, the J end lost 0 bases, and 14 bases lay between the germline ends.

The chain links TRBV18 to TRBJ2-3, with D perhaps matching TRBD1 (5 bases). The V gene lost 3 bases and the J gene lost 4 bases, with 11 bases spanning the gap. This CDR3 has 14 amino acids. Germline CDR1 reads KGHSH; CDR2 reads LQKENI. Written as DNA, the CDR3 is TGTGCCAGCTCACCTCCGACAGTTGCAGATACGCAGTATTTT. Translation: CASSPPTVADTQYF.

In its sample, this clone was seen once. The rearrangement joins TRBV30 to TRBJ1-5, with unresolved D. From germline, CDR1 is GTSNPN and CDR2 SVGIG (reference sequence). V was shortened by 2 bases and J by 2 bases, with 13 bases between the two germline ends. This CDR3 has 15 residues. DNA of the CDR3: TGTGCCTGGAGTTTCACACACAAAGGCAATCAGCCCCAGCATTTT. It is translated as CAWSFTHKGNQPQHF.

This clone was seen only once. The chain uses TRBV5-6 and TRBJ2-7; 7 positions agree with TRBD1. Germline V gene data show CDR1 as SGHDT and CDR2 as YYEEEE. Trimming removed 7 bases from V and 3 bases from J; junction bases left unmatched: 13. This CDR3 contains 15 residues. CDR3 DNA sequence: TGTGCCAGCCGTTCGATCCAGGGACAGCACTACGAGCAGTACTTC. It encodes CASRSIQGQHYEQYF.

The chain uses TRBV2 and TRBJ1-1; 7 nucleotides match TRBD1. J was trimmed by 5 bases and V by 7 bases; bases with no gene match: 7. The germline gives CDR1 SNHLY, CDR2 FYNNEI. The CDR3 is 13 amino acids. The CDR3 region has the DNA TGTGCCAGCACTAAAGACAGGGCAACTGAAGCTTTCTTT. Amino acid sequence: CASTKDRATEAFF.

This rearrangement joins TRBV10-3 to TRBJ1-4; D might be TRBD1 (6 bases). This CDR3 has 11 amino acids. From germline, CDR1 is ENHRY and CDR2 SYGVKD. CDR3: CATGNNEKLFF. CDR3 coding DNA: TGTGCTACAGGGAATAATGAAAAACTGTTTTTT.

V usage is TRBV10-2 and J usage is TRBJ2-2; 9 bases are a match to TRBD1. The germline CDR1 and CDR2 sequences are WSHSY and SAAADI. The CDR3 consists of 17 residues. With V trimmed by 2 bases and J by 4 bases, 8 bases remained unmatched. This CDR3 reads CASSERGGQGPTGELFF. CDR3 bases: TGCGCCAGCAGTGAGAGGGGGGGACAGGGACCCACCGGGGAGCTGTTTTTT.

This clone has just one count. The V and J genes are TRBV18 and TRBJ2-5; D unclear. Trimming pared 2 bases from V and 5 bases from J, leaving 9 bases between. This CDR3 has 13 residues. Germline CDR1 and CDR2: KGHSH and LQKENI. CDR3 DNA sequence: TGTGCCAGCTCACCAGGGTTCGGGGAGACCCAGTACTTC. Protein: CASSPGFGETQYF.

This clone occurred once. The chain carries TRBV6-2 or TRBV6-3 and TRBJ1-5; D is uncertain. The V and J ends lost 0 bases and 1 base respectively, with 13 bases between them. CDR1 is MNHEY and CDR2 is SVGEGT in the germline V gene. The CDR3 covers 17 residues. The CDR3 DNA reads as TGTGCCAGCAGTTACTCGACCTATCGGGAGAGCAATCAGCCCCAGCATTTT. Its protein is CASSYSTYRESNQPQHF.

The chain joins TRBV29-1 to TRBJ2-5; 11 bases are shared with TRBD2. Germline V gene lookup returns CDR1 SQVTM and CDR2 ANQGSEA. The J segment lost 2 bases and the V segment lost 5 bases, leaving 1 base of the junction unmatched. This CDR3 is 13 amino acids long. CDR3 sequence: CSVRLAGQETQYF. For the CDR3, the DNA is TGCAGCGTTCGACTAGCGGGGCAAGAGACCCAGTACTTC. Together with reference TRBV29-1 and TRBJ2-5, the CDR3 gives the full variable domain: SAVISQKPSRDICQRGTSLTIQCQVDSQVTMMFWYRQQPGQSLTLIATANQGSEATYESGFVIDKFPISRPNLTFSTLTVSNMSPEDSSIYLCSVRLAGQETQYFGPGTRLLVL.

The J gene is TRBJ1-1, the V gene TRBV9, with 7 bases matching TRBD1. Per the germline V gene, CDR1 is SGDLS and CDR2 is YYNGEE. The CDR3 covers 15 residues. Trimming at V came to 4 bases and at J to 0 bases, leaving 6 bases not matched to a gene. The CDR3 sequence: CASSMRTGLNTEAFF. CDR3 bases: TGTGCCAGCAGCATGCGGACAGGCTTGAACACTGAAGCTTTCTTT.

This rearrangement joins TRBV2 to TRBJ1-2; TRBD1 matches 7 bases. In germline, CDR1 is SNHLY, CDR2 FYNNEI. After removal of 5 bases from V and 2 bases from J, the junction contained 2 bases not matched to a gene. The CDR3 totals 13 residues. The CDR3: CASSPQGNYGYTF. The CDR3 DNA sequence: TGTGCCAGCAGTCCACAGGGGAACTATGGCTACACCTTC.

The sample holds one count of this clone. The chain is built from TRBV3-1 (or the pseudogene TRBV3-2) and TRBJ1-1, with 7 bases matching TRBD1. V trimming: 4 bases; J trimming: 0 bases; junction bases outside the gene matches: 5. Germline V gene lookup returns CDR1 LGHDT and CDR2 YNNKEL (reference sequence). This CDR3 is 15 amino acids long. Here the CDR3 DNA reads TGTGCCAGCAGCCGACCGGGACAGATGAACACTGAAGCTTTCTTT. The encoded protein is CASSRPGQMNTEAFF.

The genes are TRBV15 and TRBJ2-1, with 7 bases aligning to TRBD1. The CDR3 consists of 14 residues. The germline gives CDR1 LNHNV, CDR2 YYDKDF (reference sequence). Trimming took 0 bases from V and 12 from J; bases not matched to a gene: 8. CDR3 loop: CATSRDRRDRGQFF. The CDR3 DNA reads TGTGCCACCAGCAGAGATCGCAGGGACAGAGGGCAGTTCTTC.

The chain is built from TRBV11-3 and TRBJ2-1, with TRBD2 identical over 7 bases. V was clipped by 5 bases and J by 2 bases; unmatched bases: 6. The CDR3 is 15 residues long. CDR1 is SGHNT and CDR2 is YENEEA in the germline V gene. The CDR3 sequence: CASSLVAGAYNEQFF. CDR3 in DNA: TGTGCCAGCAGCCTAGTTGCGGGGGCCTACAATGAGCAGTTCTTC.

The CDR3 here is CASSPPGQGAGEQFF. CDR3 sequence (DNA): TGTGCCAGCTCACCACCCGGACAGGGGGCAGGGGAGCAGTTCTTC. This chain uses TRBV18 with TRBJ2-1; 11 bases are shared with TRBD1. The germline CDR1 and CDR2 sequences are KGHSH and LQKENI. V shed 0 bases and J 10 bases; nucleotides not matched to a gene: 5. The CDR3 covers 15 residues.

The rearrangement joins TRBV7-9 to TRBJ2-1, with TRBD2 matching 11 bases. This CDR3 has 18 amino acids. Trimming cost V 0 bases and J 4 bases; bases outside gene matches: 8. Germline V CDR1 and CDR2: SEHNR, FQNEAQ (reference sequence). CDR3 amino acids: CASSLASTSGGEYNEQFF. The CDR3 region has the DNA TGTGCCAGCAGCTTAGCGAGTACTAGCGGGGGAGAATACAATGAGCAGTTCTTC. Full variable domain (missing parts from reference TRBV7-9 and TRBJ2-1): DTGVSQNPRHKITKRGQNVTFRCDPISEHNRLYWYRQTLGQGPEFLTYFQNEAQLEKSRLLSDRFSAERPKGSFSTLEIQRTEQGDSAMYLCASSLASTSGGEYNEQFFGPGTRLTVL.

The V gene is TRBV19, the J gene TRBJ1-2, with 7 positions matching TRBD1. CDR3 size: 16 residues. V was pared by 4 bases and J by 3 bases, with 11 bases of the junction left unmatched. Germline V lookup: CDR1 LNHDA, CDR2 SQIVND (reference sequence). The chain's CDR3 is CASSNGQAVGYYGYTF. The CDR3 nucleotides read TGTGCCAGTAGTAACGGACAGGCGGTCGGGTACTATGGCTACACCTTC.

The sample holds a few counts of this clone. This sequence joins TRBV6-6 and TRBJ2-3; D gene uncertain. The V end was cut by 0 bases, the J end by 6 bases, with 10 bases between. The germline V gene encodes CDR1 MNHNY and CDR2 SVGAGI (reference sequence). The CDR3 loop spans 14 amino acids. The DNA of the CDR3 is TGTGCCAGCAGTTACTCTCCCGAGTGGGATACGCAGTATTTT. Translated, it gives CASSYSPEWDTQYF.

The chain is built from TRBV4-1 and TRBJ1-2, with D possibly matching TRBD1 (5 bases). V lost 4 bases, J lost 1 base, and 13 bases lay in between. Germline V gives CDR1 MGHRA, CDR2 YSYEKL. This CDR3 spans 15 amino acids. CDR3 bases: TGCGCCAGCAGCCTCAACGGGGGGGTTAACTATGGCTACACCTTC. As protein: CASSLNGGVNYGYTF.

The CDR3 here is CASSQDQVFSFGQGNTEAFF. The DNA of the CDR3 is TGTGCCAGCAGCCAAGACCAAGTGTTCTCGTTCGGACAGGGGAACACTGAAGCTTTCTTT. J is TRBJ1-1 and V is TRBV3-1 (or the pseudogene TRBV3-2); TRBD1 agrees at 8 bases. The CDR3 runs to 20 residues. The V gene's germline CDR1 is LGHDT and CDR2 YNNKEL (reference sequence). The V and J ends lost 0 bases and 1 base, in that order; junction bases with no gene match: 16.

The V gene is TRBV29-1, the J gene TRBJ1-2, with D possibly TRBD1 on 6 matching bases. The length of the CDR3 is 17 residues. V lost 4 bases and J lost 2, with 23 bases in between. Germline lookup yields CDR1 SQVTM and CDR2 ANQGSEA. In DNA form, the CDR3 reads TGCAGCGTTGGCCCCGAGGCTACCAGGGGACCCAACTATGGCTACACCTTC. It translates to CSVGPEATRGPNYGYTF.

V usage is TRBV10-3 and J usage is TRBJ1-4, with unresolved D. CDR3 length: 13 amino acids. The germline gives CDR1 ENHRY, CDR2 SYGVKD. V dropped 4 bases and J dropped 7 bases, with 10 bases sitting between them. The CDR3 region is CAISGGIGEKLFF. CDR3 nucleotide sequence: TGTGCCATCAGTGGCGGGATCGGTGAAAAACTGTTTTTT.

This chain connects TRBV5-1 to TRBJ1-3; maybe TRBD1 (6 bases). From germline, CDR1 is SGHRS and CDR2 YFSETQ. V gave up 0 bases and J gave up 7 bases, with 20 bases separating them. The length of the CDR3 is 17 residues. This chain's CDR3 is CASSLAGGDNLANTIYF. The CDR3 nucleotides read TGCGCCAGCAGCTTGGCGGGAGGGGACAACCTAGCCAACACCATATATTTT.

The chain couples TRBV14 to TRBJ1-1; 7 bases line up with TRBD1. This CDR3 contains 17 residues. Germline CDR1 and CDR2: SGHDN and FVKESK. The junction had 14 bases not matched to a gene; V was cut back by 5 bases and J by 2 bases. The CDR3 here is CASSFHLTGWINTEAFF. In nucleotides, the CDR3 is TGTGCCAGCAGCTTCCATTTGACAGGGTGGATTAACACTGAAGCTTTCTTT.

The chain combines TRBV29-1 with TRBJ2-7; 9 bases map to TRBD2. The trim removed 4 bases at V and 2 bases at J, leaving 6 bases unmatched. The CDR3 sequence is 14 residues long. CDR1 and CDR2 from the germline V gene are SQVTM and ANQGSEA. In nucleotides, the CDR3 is TGCAGCGTTGCCCGGGGACTAGCCGCCTACGAGCAGTACTTC. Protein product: CSVARGLAAYEQYF.

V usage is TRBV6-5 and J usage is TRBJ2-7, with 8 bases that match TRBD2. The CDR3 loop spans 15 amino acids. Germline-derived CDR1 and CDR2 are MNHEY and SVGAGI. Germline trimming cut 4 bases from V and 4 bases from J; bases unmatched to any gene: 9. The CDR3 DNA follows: TGTGCCAGCAGTTGGAGCAGCGGGGGAGATTACGAGCAGTACTTC. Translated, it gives CASSWSSGGDYEQYF.